The 5 T cell receptor beta chains below come from one sample, sequenced in a study of blood T cell repertoires in COVID-19. Here immunoSEQ multiplex PCR was the method, and the copy in TCRdb shows in-frame clones only, minus some. The sample carries about 35,000 clones, about 87% recorded once. The specimen sequenced was peripheral blood. Every receptor here comes from a man at least 80 years old with active COVID-19.

The chain links TRBV7-2 to TRBJ2-5, with TRBD2 matching over 8 bases. Per germline, CDR1 SGHTA and CDR2 FQGNSA. The V segment lost 7 bases and the J segment 7 bases; nucleotides outside the gene matches: 5. The CDR3 consists of 12 residues. The CDR3 DNA is TGTGCCAGCAACCGGGAGGGCGGGACCCAGTACTTC. It yields the protein CASNREGGTQYF.

A few counts support this clone. The rearrangement links TRBV7-2 to TRBJ2-2; tentative D call: TRBD2 (7 bases). The V end lost 5 bases, the J end lost 1 base, and 11 bases lay between the germline ends. Germline V gene data show CDR1 as SGHTA and CDR2 as FQGNSA. The CDR3 is 15 residues long. CDR3 nucleotides: TGTGCCAGCAGCCCTAGGGGGGGGAACACCGGGGAGCTGTTTTTT. Its translation is CASSPRGGNTGELFF.

This clone was observed a single time. The chain links TRBV28 to TRBJ2-3, with D hard to call. CDR1 is MDHEN and CDR2 is SYDVKM in the germline V gene. Trimming shortened V by 7 bases and J by 0 bases, and 14 bases separated the two germline ends. The CDR3 covers 15 residues. Here the CDR3 DNA reads TGTGCCAGCATCACGCCGGGTTCTAGCACAGATACGCAGTATTTT. Amino acids: CASITPGSSTDTQYF.

The chain links TRBV3-1 (or the pseudogene TRBV3-2) to TRBJ2-1, with D hard to call. Germline CDR1 is LGHDT and CDR2 is YNNKEL (reference sequence). V was shortened by 1 base and J by 5 bases, with 15 bases between the two germline ends. The CDR3 extends over 16 amino acids. This chain's CDR3 is CASSQAPLRLDNEQFF. The DNA of the CDR3 is TGTGCCAGCAGCCAAGCCCCCCTTAGGCTAGACAATGAGCAGTTCTTC.

In DNA form, the CDR3 reads TGTGCCAGCTCACCGGGGGCGGGAGGTGGAGAGACCCAGTACTTC. Amino acid sequence: CASSPGAGGGETQYF. The rearrangement joins TRBV18 to TRBJ2-5; TRBD2 agrees at 8 bases. CDR1 is KGHSH, CDR2 LQKENI, per germline. This CDR3 region has 15 residues. V dropped 3 bases and J dropped 4; count of bases not matched to a gene: 7.